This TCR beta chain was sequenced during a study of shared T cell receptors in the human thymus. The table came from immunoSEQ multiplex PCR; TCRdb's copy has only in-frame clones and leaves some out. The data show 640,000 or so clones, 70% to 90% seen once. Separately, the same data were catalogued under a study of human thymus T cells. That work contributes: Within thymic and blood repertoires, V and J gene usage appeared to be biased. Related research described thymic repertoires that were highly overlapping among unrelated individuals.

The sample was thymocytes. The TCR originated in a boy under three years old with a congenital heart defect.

The CDR3 here is CSTSGQGSREQYF. DNA for the CDR3: TGCAGCACTTCCGGACAGGGCTCCAGGGAGCAGTACTTC. V and J are TRBV29-1 and TRBJ2-7, with 8 nucleotides matching TRBD1. With 8 bases clipped from V and 7 bases from J, the junction kept 13 bases outside the gene matches. CDR3 length: 13 amino acids. The germline gives CDR1 SQVTM, CDR2 ANQGSEA.